The 30 T cell receptor beta chains listed next were all sequenced from one sample in a study of early T cells in non-severe SARS-CoV-2 infection. In TCRdb, the 5' RACE reads were re-called with MiXCR into one record per CDR3 protein. The table records approximately 97,000 distinct CDR3 sequences, approximately 10% of them present only once. The sequencing here drew on whole blood, taken at baseline. These receptors all stem from an adult who was a healthcare worker with PCR-confirmed SARS-CoV-2 infection or an uninfected control (not recorded which).

This clonotype was seen only a few times. CDR3 bases: TGTGCCAGCAGTGAAGCCGGGACAGGGGACAATGAGCAGTTCTTC. This gives the protein CASSEAGTGDNEQFF. The chain links TRBV25-1 to TRBJ2-1; TRBD1 matches at 10 bases. Germline lookup yields CDR1 MGHDK and CDR2 SYGVNS. This CDR3 region has 15 residues. Trimming at V came to 2 bases and at J to 5 bases, leaving 3 bases not matched to a gene.

This clonotype was seen a few times. The chain employs TRBV19 and TRBJ2-7; D might be TRBD1 or TRBD2, each matching 6 bases. The germline V gene has CDR1 LNHDA and CDR2 SQIVND (reference sequence). The CDR3 runs 14 residues. V lost 5 bases and J lost 0, with 11 bases in between. The CDR3: CASSPWGASYEQYF. CDR3 nucleotide sequence: TGTGCCAGTAGTCCCTGGGGGGCCTCCTACGAGCAGTACTTC.

This clonotype was detected a few times. J is TRBJ2-1 and V is TRBV9; D perhaps matches TRBD2 (6 bases). Germline V lookup: CDR1 SGDLS, CDR2 YYNGEE. Trimming removed 3 bases from V and 4 bases from J, with 8 bases in between. CDR3 length: 13 residues. Written as DNA, the CDR3 is TGTGCCAGCAGCGGCGGGACTTACAATGAGCAGTTCTTC. Translation: CASSGGTYNEQFF.

This clonotype was counted at least ten times. In DNA form, the CDR3 reads TGTGCCAGCAGCTTAAAGGGGGTATCAGATACGCAGTATTTT. Amino acids: CASSLKGVSDTQYF. The chain uses TRBV7-6 and TRBJ2-3; possible D gene TRBD1, 6 bases. V shed 2 bases and J shed 4 bases, with 10 bases lying between them. The CDR3 runs to 14 residues. Germline CDR1 is SGHVS and CDR2 is FNYEAQ.

V gene TRBV7-2 combines with J gene TRBJ1-5, with D tentatively TRBD1 (6 bases). Trimming left V 6 bases short and J 0 bases short, with 12 bases between. The CDR3 runs to 15 residues. CDR1 SGHTA and CDR2 FQGNSA come from the germline V gene. The CDR3 here is CASSRTGNSNQPQHF. CDR3 coding DNA: TGTGCCAGCAGTAGAACAGGGAATAGCAATCAGCCCCAGCATTTT.

In DNA, the CDR3 is TGTGCCAGCAGCTACGGCGGTAGAAACTATGGCTACACCTTC. This gives the protein CASSYGGRNYGYTF. J is TRBJ1-2 and V is TRBV5-4; the D is unclear. Germline CDR1 SGHNT, CDR2 YYREEE (reference sequence). Trimming pared 3 bases from V and 2 bases from J, leaving 11 bases between. This CDR3 is 14 amino acids long.

The rearrangement links TRBV5-6 to TRBJ2-1; a possible D gene is TRBD2 (6 bases). The CDR3 consists of 15 residues. The ends were cut back, 1 base at V and 7 bases at J, with 15 bases in the middle. CDR1 and CDR2 from the germline V gene are SGHDT and YYEEEE. The CDR3 reads CASSLLAGPRNEQFF. Written as DNA, the CDR3 is TGTGCCAGCAGCTTGTTGGCGGGGCCCCGTAATGAGCAGTTCTTC.

At least ten counts were recorded for this clonotype. This chain links TRBV7-2 with TRBJ2-1; 9 nucleotides agree with TRBD2. Germline V gene sequence: CDR1 SGHTA, CDR2 FQGNSA. This CDR3 comprises 14 residues. After removal of 3 bases from V and 13 bases from J, the junction contained 10 bases not matched to a gene. CDR3 loop: CASSFGGSGSRQFF. The DNA of the CDR3 is TGTGCCAGCAGCTTCGGGGGTAGCGGGAGTCGACAGTTCTTC.

This clonotype was observed a handful of times. V is TRBV12-3 or TRBV12-4 and J is TRBJ2-5, with D uncertain. The CDR3 covers 12 residues. Trimming removed 5 bases at V and 10 bases at J, with 14 bases between. CDR3 sequence reads: CASSPVSNDQYF. For the CDR3, the DNA is TGTGCCAGCAGTCCCGTCTCGAATGACCAGTACTTC.

This clonotype was seen ten or more times. The chain uses TRBV29-1 and TRBJ2-1, with D tentatively TRBD1 (5 bases). Germline values: CDR1 SQVTM, CDR2 ANQGSEA. The CDR3 contains 13 residues. With 7 bases removed from V and 0 bases from J, the gap between germline ends came to 10 bases. CDR3 residues: CSARQFSYNEQFF. In DNA, the CDR3 is TGCAGCGCGAGACAGTTCTCCTACAATGAGCAGTTCTTC.

A few counts support this clonotype. The rearrangement joins TRBV6-5 to TRBJ1-2, with TRBD1 matching over 10 bases. The CDR3 runs 17 residues. The junction had 8 bases not matched to a gene; V was cut back by 0 bases and J by 4 bases. From germline, CDR1 is MNHEY and CDR2 SVGAGI. Here the CDR3 DNA reads TGTGCCAGCAGTTACTCAAAGGTCGGACAGGGGGGCTATGGCTACACCTTC. This translates into CASSYSKVGQGGYGYTF.

The rearrangement links TRBV5-6 to TRBJ1-5, with 8 bases lining up with TRBD1. Looked up from germline, CDR1 is SGHDT and CDR2 is YYEEEE. V trimming: 4 bases; J trimming: 4 bases; junction bases outside the gene matches: 4. CDR3 length: 14 amino acids. The CDR3 nucleotides read TGTGCCAGCAGCCTCAGGGGGCGGAATCAGCCCCAGCATTTT. Amino acid sequence: CASSLRGRNQPQHF. Filled out from reference TRBV5-6 and TRBJ1-5, the complete variable domain reads DAGVTQSPTHLIKTRGQQVTLRCSPKSGHDTVSWYQQALGQGPQFIFQYYEEEERQRGNFPDRFSGHQFPNYSSELNVNALLLGDSALYLCASSLRGRNQPQHFGDGTRLSIL.

The V call is TRBV5-4, the J call TRBJ2-3; D possibly matches TRBD1 or TRBD2 (5 bases each). The CDR3 is 15 amino acids. The V gene's germline CDR1 is SGHNT and CDR2 YYREEE (reference sequence). Trimming stripped 0 bases from V and 1 base from J, with 9 bases between. DNA of the CDR3: TGTGCCAGCAGCTTGGACGGGGCGGGCACAGATACGCAGTATTTT. It yields the protein CASSLDGAGTDTQYF.

This clonotype was recorded many times. The chain employs TRBV30 and TRBJ2-3; D gene unclear. From germline, CDR1 is GTSNPN and CDR2 SVGIG (reference sequence). Trimming pared 1 base from V and 2 bases from J, leaving 1 base between. The CDR3 has 11 amino acids. The CDR3 loop reads CAWSDTDTQYF. DNA of the CDR3: TGTGCCTGGAGTGACACAGATACGCAGTATTTT.

Many counts were recorded for this clonotype. The chain is built from TRBV3-1 and TRBJ2-5; unclear D gene. The germline V and J ends were trimmed by 0 bases and 0 bases, with 8 bases remaining between them. CDR1 is LGHDT, CDR2 YNNKEL, per germline (reference sequence). The length of the CDR3 is 15 residues. CDR3 sequence: CASSQDRAYQETQYF. CDR3 coding DNA: TGTGCCAGCAGCCAAGACCGGGCTTACCAAGAGACCCAGTACTTC.

This clonotype was counted ten times or more. The rearrangement uses TRBV5-5 and TRBJ2-5, with D perhaps being TRBD1 or TRBD2 (5 bases each). V shed 0 bases and J shed 6 bases, with 12 bases lying between them. There are 14 residues in the CDR3. Germline V gene data show CDR1 as SGHKS and CDR2 as YYEKEE (reference sequence). The CDR3, as DNA: TGTGCCAGCAGCTTGGAGCTAGAGGGGAAGACCCAGTACTTC. This translates into CASSLELEGKTQYF.

This chain connects TRBV20-1 to TRBJ2-1; 9 nucleotides agree with TRBD2. This CDR3 is 16 amino acids long. Germline CDR1 is DFQATT and CDR2 is SNEGSKA (reference sequence). V lost 1 base to trimming and J lost 3 bases; unmatched junction nucleotides: 7. In DNA form, the CDR3 reads TGCAGTGCTAGAGTCCTGGCGGGAGGGCACTACAATGAGCAGTTCTTC. It codes for CSARVLAGGHYNEQFF.

This clonotype has just a few counts. J is TRBJ2-2 and V is TRBV10-3; 9 nucleotides agree with TRBD2. This CDR3 has 18 residues. Germline V gene data show CDR1 as ENHRY and CDR2 as SYGVKD. The V segment lost 3 bases and the J segment 1 base; nucleotides outside the gene matches: 9. The CDR3 sequence: CAISDVAGAERNTGELFF. CDR3 bases: TGTGCCATCAGTGATGTAGCGGGAGCCGAAAGGAACACCGGGGAGCTGTTTTTT.

This clonotype was seen ten or more times. The V call is TRBV5-1, the J call TRBJ1-2; 7 nucleotides agree with TRBD1. The CDR3 loop spans 13 amino acids. Trimming removed 4 bases from V and 5 bases from J; junction bases left unmatched: 5. Germline V lookup: CDR1 SGHRS, CDR2 YFSETQ. CDR3 loop: CASSMQGEYGYTF. CDR3 sequence (DNA): TGCGCCAGCAGCATGCAGGGGGAATATGGCTACACCTTC.

This clonotype appeared many times. CDR3: CASSLNPGTPTLGANVLTF. CDR3 in DNA: TGTGCCAGCAGCTTAAACCCCGGGACCCCAACGCTTGGGGCCAACGTCCTGACTTTC. This chain joins TRBV7-8 and TRBJ2-6; perhaps D is TRBD1 or TRBD2 (5 bases each). This CDR3 has 19 residues. V lost 2 bases and J lost 3, with 20 bases in between. Germline-derived CDR1 and CDR2 are SGHVS and FQNEAQ. Variable domain in full (rest from reference TRBV7-8 and TRBJ2-6): GAGVSQSPRYKVAKRGQDVALRCDPISGHVSLFWYQQALGQGPEFLTYFQNEAQLDKSGLPSDRFFAERPEGSVSTLKIQRTQQEDSAVYLCASSLNPGTPTLGANVLTFGAGSRLTVL.

The chain couples TRBV27 to TRBJ2-3; TRBD2 matches at 8 bases. This CDR3 has 14 amino acids. CDR1 is MNHEY, CDR2 SMNVEV, per germline (reference sequence). V lost 6 bases, J lost 3 bases, and 5 bases stayed unmatched. CDR3 sequence: CASSPGGWTDTQYF. CDR3 bases: TGTGCCAGCAGCCCGGGGGGGTGGACAGATACGCAGTATTTT.

This clonotype was observed a handful of times. The V gene is TRBV27, the J gene TRBJ1-5; D unresolved. The V end lost 6 bases, the J end lost 2 bases, and 14 bases lay between the germline ends. Germline-derived CDR1 and CDR2 are MNHEY and SMNVEV (reference sequence). This CDR3 region has 15 residues. CDR3 residues: CASSFHREGNQPQHF. DNA of the CDR3: TGTGCCAGCAGCTTCCATAGGGAAGGCAATCAGCCCCAGCATTTT.

This clonotype occurred a few times. This chain joins TRBV19 and TRBJ1-5, with 7 bases fitting TRBD1. CDR3 length equals 14 residues. Per the germline V gene, CDR1 is LNHDA and CDR2 is SQIVND (reference sequence). V gave up 3 bases and J gave up 9 bases; unmatched junction bases: 8. The CDR3 DNA reads TGTGCCAGTAGTATTCGGGACAGACAAATGCCCCAGCATTTT. Protein product: CASSIRDRQMPQHF.

This clonotype was detected a few times. This chain links TRBV20-1 with TRBJ1-6; 10 nucleotides line up with TRBD1. Losses at the gene ends were 5 bases for V and 7 bases for J; bases not matched to a gene: 5. This CDR3 region has 14 residues. Germline CDR1 reads DFQATT; CDR2 reads SNEGSKA (reference sequence). The CDR3 sequence is CSAPPGQGNSPLHF. The CDR3 DNA reads as TGCAGTGCTCCACCGGGACAGGGGAATTCACCCCTCCACTTT.

This clonotype has just a few counts. This chain links TRBV18 with TRBJ2-1, with 11 bases lining up with TRBD2. Germline CDR1 is KGHSH and CDR2 is LQKENI. Trimming cost V 2 bases and J 7 bases; bases outside gene matches: 10. The CDR3 runs to 17 residues. As DNA, the CDR3 is TGTGCCAGCTCACCAAATAGCGGGAGGGCCTCAGAGAATGAGCAGTTCTTC. It encodes CASSPNSGRASENEQFF.

The chain recombines TRBV5-1 with TRBJ2-7; TRBD2 matches 11 bases. Germline V gene lookup returns CDR1 SGHRS and CDR2 YFSETQ. This CDR3 is 17 amino acids long. V lost 0 bases and J lost 6; bases outside the gene matches: 11. DNA of the CDR3: TGCGCCAGCAGCTTGGTTACGGCCCTAGCGGGAGGCGGCGAGCAGTACTTC. Its translation is CASSLVTALAGGGEQYF.

The chain combines TRBV29-1 with TRBJ2-5; D not certain. Trimming removed 2 bases from V and 2 bases from J, with 12 bases in between. Germline loops: CDR1 SQVTM, CDR2 ANQGSEA. This CDR3 spans 14 amino acids. In DNA, the CDR3 is TGCAGCGTTGAAATCCAGAACTTTCAAGAGACCCAGTACTTC. Amino acid sequence: CSVEIQNFQETQYF.

This chain connects TRBV7-9 to TRBJ2-7, with 9 bases that match TRBD2. V lost 5 bases, J lost 3 bases, and 8 bases stayed unmatched. The CDR3 contains 15 residues. Germline assignment: CDR1 SEHNR and CDR2 FQNEAQ (reference sequence). In nucleotides, the CDR3 is TGTGCCAGCAGCCCTGGACTAGCGAATAACTACGAGCAGTACTTC. This encodes CASSPGLANNYEQYF.

The table lists this clonotype with a few counts. The J gene is TRBJ2-7, the V gene TRBV5-6; 14 bases line up with TRBD2. This CDR3 is 17 amino acids long. Germline values: CDR1 SGHDT, CDR2 YYEEEE. With V trimmed by 4 bases and J by 5 bases, 11 bases remained unmatched. CDR3: CASSATGTSGRVHEQYF. In DNA, the CDR3 is TGTGCCAGCAGCGCAACCGGGACTAGCGGGAGAGTCCACGAGCAGTACTTC. Complete variable domain (other parts from reference TRBV5-6 and TRBJ2-7): DAGVTQSPTHLIKTRGQQVTLRCSPKSGHDTVSWYQQALGQGPQFIFQYYEEEERQRGNFPDRFSGHQFPNYSSELNVNALLLGDSALYLCASSATGTSGRVHEQYFGPGTRLTVT.

This clonotype was seen many times. This chain uses TRBV6-1 with TRBJ2-3; TRBD1 agrees at 8 bases. CDR3 length: 16 residues. V lost 4 bases and J lost 0; bases outside the gene matches: 6. CDR1 and CDR2 from the germline V gene are MNHNS and SASEGT. The CDR3, as DNA: TGTGCCAGCAGTGTGGACAGGGACCCTAGCACAGATACGCAGTATTTT. Translated, it gives CASSVDRDPSTDTQYF.